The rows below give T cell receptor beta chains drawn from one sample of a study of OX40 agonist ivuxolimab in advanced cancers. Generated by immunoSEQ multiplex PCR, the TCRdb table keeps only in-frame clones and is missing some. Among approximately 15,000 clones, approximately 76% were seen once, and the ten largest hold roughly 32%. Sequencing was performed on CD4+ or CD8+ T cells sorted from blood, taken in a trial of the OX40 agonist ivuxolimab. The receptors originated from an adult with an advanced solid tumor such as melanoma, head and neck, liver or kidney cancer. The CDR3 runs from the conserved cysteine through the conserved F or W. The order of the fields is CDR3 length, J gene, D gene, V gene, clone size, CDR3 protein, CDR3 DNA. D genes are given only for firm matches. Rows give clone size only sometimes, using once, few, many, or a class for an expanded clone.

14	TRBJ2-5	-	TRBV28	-	CASSLFGERETQYF	TGTGCCAGCAGTTTATTTGGGGAACGAGAGACCCAGTACTTC
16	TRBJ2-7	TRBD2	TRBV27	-	CASSTRGLAGPYEQYF	TGTGCCAGCAGTACTAGAGGGCTAGCGGGCCCCTACGAGCAGTACTTC
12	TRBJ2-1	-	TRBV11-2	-	CASSSELAEQFF	TGTGCCAGCAGCTCCGAACTAGCTGAGCAGTTCTTC
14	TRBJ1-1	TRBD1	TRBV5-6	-	CASRQGALDTEAFF	TGTGCCAGTCGACAGGGAGCGTTGGACACTGAAGCTTTCTTT
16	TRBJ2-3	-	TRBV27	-	CASSLSITTFTDTQYF	TGTGCCAGCAGTTTATCGATAACCACATTCACAGATACGCAGTATTTT
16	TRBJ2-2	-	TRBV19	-	CASTPPGAARTGELFF	TGTGCCAGTACCCCGCCAGGAGCGGCGAGGACCGGGGAGCTGTTTTTT
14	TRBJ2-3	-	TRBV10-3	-	CAIKGQGRSDTQYF	TGTGCCATCAAGGGGCAGGGGAGGTCAGATACGCAGTATTTT
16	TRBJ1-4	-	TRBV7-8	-	CASSFPERGTNEKLFF	TGTGCCAGCAGCTTCCCTGAACGGGGTACTAATGAAAAACTGTTTTTT
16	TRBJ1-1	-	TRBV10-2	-	CASSDFPGAHNTEAFF	TGCGCCAGCAGTGATTTTCCAGGGGCTCATAACACTGAAGCTTTCTTT
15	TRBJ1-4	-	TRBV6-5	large	CASSDRIATNEKLFF	TGTGCCAGCAGCGACAGGATTGCAACTAATGAAAAACTGTTTTTT
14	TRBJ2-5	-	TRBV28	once	CASSKRTAQETQYF	TGTGCCAGCAGCAAACGGACAGCCCAAGAGACCCAGTACTTC
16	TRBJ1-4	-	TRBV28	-	CASATRPGQINEKLFF	TGTGCCAGCGCCACCCGGCCGGGACAAATTAATGAAAAACTGTTTTTT
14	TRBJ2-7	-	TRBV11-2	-	CASSPRDSLYEQYF	TGTGCCAGCAGCCCTCGGGACTCTTTATACGAGCAGTACTTC
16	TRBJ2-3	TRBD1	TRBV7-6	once	CASSPNRDRATDTQYF	TGTGCCAGCAGCCCAAATCGGGACAGGGCCACAGATACGCAGTATTTT
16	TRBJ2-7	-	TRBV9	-	CASSVAAGTSSYEQYF	TGTGCCAGCAGCGTAGCGGCGGGCACAAGCTCCTACGAGCAGTACTTC
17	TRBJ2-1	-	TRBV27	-	CASSLSALGASHDEQFF	TGTGCCAGCAGTTTAAGTGCTTTGGGCGCGTCTCACGATGAGCAGTTCTTC
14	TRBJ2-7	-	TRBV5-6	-	CASSTFTGLDEQYF	TGTGCCAGCAGCACCTTTACAGGGTTAGACGAGCAGTACTTC
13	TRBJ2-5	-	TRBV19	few	CASSSDFQETQYF	TGTGCCAGTAGTAGTGACTTCCAAGAGACCCAGTACTTC
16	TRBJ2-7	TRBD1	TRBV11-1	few	CASSPGQRTGTYEQYF	TGTGCCAGCAGCCCCGGTCAACGGACAGGGACCTACGAGCAGTACTTC
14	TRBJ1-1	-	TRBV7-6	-	CASSLAGGGTEAFF	TGTGCCAGCAGCTTAGCAGGGGGAGGAACTGAAGCTTTCTTT
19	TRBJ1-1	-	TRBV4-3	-	CASSQSLREGVTFLAEAFF	TGCGCCAGCAGCCAAAGTCTAAGGGAGGGGGTTACCTTCTTGGCTGAAGCTTTCTTT
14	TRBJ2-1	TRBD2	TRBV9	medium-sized	CASTGTSGIGEQFF	TGTGCCAGCACCGGGACTAGCGGGATCGGTGAGCAGTTCTTC
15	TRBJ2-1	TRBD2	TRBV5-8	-	CASSGLRERDDEQFF	TGTGCCAGCAGCGGGCTGCGGGAGAGGGACGATGAGCAGTTCTTC
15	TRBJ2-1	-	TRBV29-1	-	CSATGLISSYNEQFF	TGCAGCGCCACGGGACTTATTAGCTCCTACAATGAGCAGTTCTTC
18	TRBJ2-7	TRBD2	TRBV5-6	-	CASSNTGTSGSRGYEQYF	TGTGCCAGCAGCAATACCGGGACTAGCGGCAGCCGGGGCTACGAGCAGTACTTC
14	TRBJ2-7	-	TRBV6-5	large	CASSPYLEGDEQYF	TGTGCCAGCAGCCCCTACCTCGAGGGCGACGAGCAGTACTTC
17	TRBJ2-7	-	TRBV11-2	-	CASSSNWRQDGTYEQYF	TGTGCCAGCAGCTCCAATTGGCGACAGGATGGAACCTACGAGCAGTACTTC
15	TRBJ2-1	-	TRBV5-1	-	CASWGLGEAYNEQFF	TGCGCCAGCTGGGGGCTAGGGGAGGCATACAATGAGCAGTTCTTC
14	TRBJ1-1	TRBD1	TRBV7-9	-	CASNAGGLYTEAFF	TGTGCCAGCAATGCAGGGGGCTTGTACACTGAAGCTTTCTTT
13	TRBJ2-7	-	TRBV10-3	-	CAISERILYEQYF	TGTGCCATCAGTGAACGAATCCTCTACGAGCAGTACTTC
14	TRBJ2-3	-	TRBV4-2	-	CASSQGRDTDTQYF	TGTGCCAGCAGCCAAGGAAGGGACACAGATACGCAGTATTTT
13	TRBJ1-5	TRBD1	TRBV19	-	CASSWQGDQPQHF	TGTGCCAGTAGCTGGCAGGGGGATCAGCCCCAGCATTTT
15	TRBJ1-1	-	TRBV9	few	CASSVAGEMNTEAFF	TGTGCCAGCAGCGTAGCTGGGGAAATGAACACTGAAGCTTTCTTT
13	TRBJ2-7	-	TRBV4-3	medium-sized	CASSQDTTYEQYF	TGCGCCAGCAGCCAAGACACCACCTACGAGCAGTACTTC
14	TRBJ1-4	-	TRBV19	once	CASSAYSTNEKLFF	TGTGCCAGTAGTGCTTACTCAACTAATGAAAAACTGTTTTTT
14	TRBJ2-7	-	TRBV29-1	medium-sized	CSVGAGTRSYEQYF	TGCAGCGTGGGCGCCGGGACACGGAGCTACGAGCAGTACTTC
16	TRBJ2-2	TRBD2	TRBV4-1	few	CASSQAAAGGSGELFF	TGCGCCAGCAGCCAAGCAGCGGCGGGAGGATCCGGGGAGCTGTTTTTT
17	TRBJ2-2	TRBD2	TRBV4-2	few	CASSQDYSGRENGELFF	TGTGCCAGCAGCCAAGATTATAGCGGGCGGGAAAACGGGGAGCTGTTTTTT
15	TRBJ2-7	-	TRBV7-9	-	CASSRDSRSSYEQYF	TGTGCCAGCAGCCGCGACTCGCGGAGCTCCTACGAGCAGTACTTC
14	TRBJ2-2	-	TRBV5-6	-	CASSLEYDTGELFF	TGTGCCAGCAGCTTGGAATACGACACCGGGGAGCTGTTTTTT
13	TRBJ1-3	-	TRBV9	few	CASSDYSGNTIYF	TGTGCCAGCAGCGATTATTCTGGAAACACCATATATTTT